These 25 T cell receptor beta chains share one sample of origin, sequenced in a study of cytomegalovirus exposure and HLA in healthy donors. The PCR made use of 60 Vbeta and 13 Jbeta primers. The repertoire was sequenced with immunoSEQ multiplex PCR; TCRdb's copy has only in-frame clones and lacks some. The sample carries 150,000 to 200,000 clones, about 80% recorded once. Sequenced material: PBMCs. Every receptor here comes from a boy aged 5-17 years in good health and CMV-seronegative.

The rearrangement uses TRBV30 and TRBJ1-6; D uncertain. Germline V gene data show CDR1 as GTSNPN and CDR2 as SVGIG (reference sequence). The CDR3 covers 13 residues. The V end lost 2 bases, the J end lost 10 bases, and 12 bases lay between the germline ends. CDR3 sequence: CAWSLQLGSPLHF. The DNA for the CDR3 is TGTGCCTGGAGTCTTCAACTGGGCTCACCCCTCCACTTT.

The chain recombines TRBV2 with TRBJ1-2; perhaps TRBD1 as D (6 bases). Trimming removed 4 bases from V and 14 bases from J, with 17 bases in between. There are 12 residues in the CDR3. The germline V gene has CDR1 SNHLY and CDR2 FYNNEI. The DNA for the CDR3 is TGTGCCAGCAGTGCGGTTCGCGGACAGACGACCTTC. Protein: CASSAVRGQTTF.

The rearrangement uses TRBV5-4 and TRBJ2-1, with 8 bases lining up with TRBD2. The junction had 9 bases not matched to a gene; V was cut back by 0 bases and J by 7 bases. This CDR3 region has 16 residues. Per germline, CDR1 SGHNT and CDR2 YYREEE (reference sequence). The CDR3 nucleotides read TGTGCCAGCAGCTTGGCCACTAGCGGACCCCAAAATGAGCAGTTCTTC. This translates into CASSLATSGPQNEQFF.

This chain joins TRBV30 and TRBJ2-7; 11 bases match TRBD2. Germline CDR1 reads GTSNPN; CDR2 reads SVGIG (reference sequence). The CDR3 loop spans 16 amino acids. J gave up 3 bases and V 3 bases, and 10 bases lay outside the gene matches. The CDR3 DNA is TGTGCCTGGAGGGACCCTAGCGGGGGGCGACACTACGAGCAGTACTTC. Its translation is CAWRDPSGGRHYEQYF.

The chain employs TRBV7-9 and TRBJ2-7; 12 positions agree with TRBD1. With V trimmed by 4 bases and J by 5 bases, 3 bases remained unmatched. The CDR3 runs 14 residues. Germline values: CDR1 SEHNR, CDR2 FQNEAQ (reference sequence). In DNA form, the CDR3 reads TGTGCCAGCAGCTCGGGACAGGGGGCGAACGAGCAGTACTTC. This gives the protein CASSSGQGANEQYF. Full variable domain (rest looked up from reference TRBV7-9 and TRBJ2-7): DTGVSQNPRHKITKRGQNVTFRCDPISEHNRLYWYRQTLGQGPEFLTYFQNEAQLEKSRLLSDRFSAERPKGSFSTLEIQRTEQGDSAMYLCASSSGQGANEQYFGPGTRLTVT.

This clone was counted between two and nine times. The V and J genes are TRBV2 and TRBJ2-1; 13 nucleotides align to TRBD2. Germline-derived CDR1 and CDR2 are SNHLY and FYNNEI. CDR3 size: 14 residues. The J segment lost 5 bases and the V segment lost 6 bases, leaving 1 base of the junction unmatched. CDR3 loop: CASRGLAGHNEQFF. CDR3 coding DNA: TGTGCCAGCAGGGGACTAGCGGGGCACAATGAGCAGTTCTTC.

The chain employs TRBV19 and TRBJ2-7, with D possibly matching TRBD2 (7 bases). This CDR3 is 14 amino acids long. Between the trimmed V and J ends, which lost 4 bases and 1 base, there was a span of 11 bases. Germline V gives CDR1 LNHDA, CDR2 SQIVND (reference sequence). The CDR3, as DNA: TGTGCCAGTAGTAGGGGGGGGCGTTCCTACGAGCAGTACTTC. Protein product: CASSRGGRSYEQYF. The variable domain in full, completed from reference TRBV19 and TRBJ2-7, reads DGGITQSPKYLFRKEGQNVTLSCEQNLNHDAMYWYRQDPGQGLRLIYYSQIVNDFQKGDIAEGYSVSREKKESFPLTVTSAQKNPTAFYLCASSRGGRSYEQYFGPGTRLTVT.

V is TRBV6-5 and J is TRBJ1-1, with D perhaps TRBD1 (6 bases). Between the trimmed V and J ends, which lost 2 bases and 4 bases, there was a span of 8 bases. The CDR3 extends over 13 amino acids. Germline CDR1 reads MNHEY; CDR2 reads SVGAGI. The CDR3 coding sequence is TGTGCCAGCAGTTACCCAGGGGTCACTGAAGCTTTCTTT. Translating gives CASSYPGVTEAFF.

V gene TRBV9 combines with J gene TRBJ2-2; D unclear. Trimming cost V 0 bases and J 2 bases, with 8 bases left between them. The germline CDR1 and CDR2 sequences are SGDLS and YYNGEE. The CDR3 loop spans 15 amino acids. The CDR3 is CASSVVSVNTGELFF. The CDR3 nucleotides read TGTGCCAGCAGCGTAGTTTCGGTTAACACCGGGGAGCTGTTTTTT.

The rearrangement uses TRBV5-1 and TRBJ2-6, with D possibly matching TRBD1 (6 bases). This CDR3 spans 17 amino acids. V shed 4 bases and J shed 0 bases, with 14 bases lying between them. From germline, CDR1 is SGHRS and CDR2 YFSETQ. The CDR3: CASSPGQIFSGANVLTF. In DNA form, the CDR3 reads TGCGCCAGCAGCCCTGGACAGATCTTCTCTGGGGCCAACGTCCTGACTTTC.

The chain is built from TRBV10-3 and TRBJ1-2; unclear D gene. The CDR3 consists of 14 residues. The V end lost 10 bases, the J end lost 4 bases, and 19 bases lay between the germline ends. CDR1 ENHRY and CDR2 SYGVKD come from the germline V gene. The CDR3 reads CATHRRGAGYGYTF. The CDR3 DNA is TGTGCCACCCACCGACGGGGAGCTGGCTATGGCTACACCTTC.

CDR3 in amino acids: CASSWLAGDNEQFF. CDR3 DNA: TGTGCCAGCAGCTGGCTAGCGGGAGACAATGAGCAGTTCTTC. The chain combines TRBV7-2 with TRBJ2-1; 10 bases map to TRBD2. CDR3 length: 14 amino acids. V trimming: 4 bases; J trimming: 5 bases; junction bases outside the gene matches: 2. Germline V gene lookup returns CDR1 SGHTA and CDR2 FQGNSA.

V gene TRBV9 combines with J gene TRBJ2-3; 7 nucleotides line up with TRBD2. In germline, CDR1 is SGDLS, CDR2 YYNGEE. J gave up 4 bases and V 2 bases, and 22 bases lay outside the gene matches. The CDR3 totals 20 residues. The CDR3 reads CASSVNPSGKLSPFPDTQYF. CDR3 sequence (DNA): TGTGCCAGCAGCGTCAACCCCAGCGGGAAATTAAGTCCCTTCCCAGATACGCAGTATTTT.

The J gene is TRBJ1-1, the V gene TRBV30; 7 positions match TRBD1. Germline values: CDR1 GTSNPN, CDR2 SVGIG (reference sequence). The CDR3 contains 15 residues. V was clipped by 1 base and J by 1 base; unmatched bases: 6. The chain's CDR3 is CAWSEGQVWNTEAFF. CDR3 nucleotides: TGTGCCTGGAGTGAAGGACAGGTTTGGAACACTGAAGCTTTCTTT.

This clone has only one observation. The genes are TRBV2 and TRBJ2-1; 9 bases line up with TRBD2. The germline V gene encodes CDR1 SNHLY and CDR2 FYNNEI. Losses at the gene ends were 7 bases for V and 3 bases for J; bases not matched to a gene: 1. The CDR3 has 13 residues. The CDR3 DNA reads TGTGCCAGCACTAGCGGGATCTACAATGAGCAGTTCTTC. It codes for CASTSGIYNEQFF. Complete variable domain (other parts from reference TRBV2 and TRBJ2-1): EPEVTQTPSHQVTQMGQEVILRCVPISNHLYFYWYRQILGQKVEFLVSFYNNEISEKSEIFDDQFSVERPDGSNFTLKIRSTKLEDSAMYFCASTSGIYNEQFFGPGTRLTVL.

The V and J genes are TRBV19 and TRBJ2-5, with 8 bases fitting TRBD2. The CDR3 loop spans 15 amino acids. The V segment lost 4 bases and the J segment 6 bases; nucleotides outside the gene matches: 10. Germline V CDR1 and CDR2: LNHDA, SQIVND (reference sequence). CDR3 coding DNA: TGTGCCAGTAGTACGAGCGGGGGACTCCAGAAGACCCAGTACTTC. Its translation is CASSTSGGLQKTQYF.

The table lists this clone with a count of one. This chain joins TRBV2 and TRBJ1-2; D unresolved. Germline V gene lookup returns CDR1 SNHLY and CDR2 FYNNEI. Trimming shortened V by 2 bases and J by 8 bases, and 12 bases separated the two germline ends. The CDR3 runs to 13 residues. As DNA, the CDR3 is TGTGCCAGCAGTGAACGTCGGGTAGAGGGCTACACCTTC. The encoded protein is CASSERRVEGYTF.

V usage is TRBV5-1 and J usage is TRBJ1-3; D gene uncertain. Per germline, CDR1 SGHRS and CDR2 YFSETQ. The CDR3 contains 16 residues. Trimming took 1 base from V and 2 from J, leaving 13 bases between them. Here the CDR3 reads CASSLIPLGPGNTIYF. CDR3 bases: TGCGCCAGCAGCTTGATCCCCCTGGGCCCTGGAAACACCATATATTTT.

This rearrangement joins TRBV7-9 to TRBJ1-4, with unresolved D. Trimming stripped 1 base from V and 8 bases from J, with 14 bases between. Germline-derived CDR1 and CDR2 are SEHNR and FQNEAQ (reference sequence). There are 15 residues in the CDR3. The CDR3 reads CASSLDSRLDEKLFF. The DNA of the CDR3 is TGTGCCAGCAGCTTAGATTCCAGGTTAGACGAAAAACTGTTTTTT. The full variable domain, completed using reference TRBV7-9 and TRBJ1-4, is DTGVSQNPRHKITKRGQNVTFRCDPISEHNRLYWYRQTLGQGPEFLTYFQNEAQLEKSRLLSDRFSAERPKGSFSTLEIQRTEQGDSAMYLCASSLDSRLDEKLFFGSGTQLSVL.

The chain is built from TRBV7-9 and TRBJ1-5; 9 nucleotides match TRBD1. V trimming: 4 bases; J trimming: 3 bases; junction bases outside the gene matches: 7. The length of the CDR3 is 16 residues. CDR1 and CDR2 (germline): SEHNR, FQNEAQ (reference sequence). The CDR3 DNA reads TGTGCCAGCAGCTCCCTACAGGGGGCGAACAATCAGCCCCAGCATTTT. As protein: CASSSLQGANNQPQHF.

The rearrangement links TRBV29-1 to TRBJ2-5, with 7 bases fitting TRBD1. V dropped 0 bases and J dropped 5; count of bases not matched to a gene: 9. There are 15 residues in the CDR3. Germline V gene sequence: CDR1 SQVTM, CDR2 ANQGSEA. CDR3 DNA: TGCAGCGTTGAAGAATGGACAGGAGCCGCGGAGACCCAGTACTTC. It is translated as CSVEEWTGAAETQYF.

V gene TRBV2 combines with J gene TRBJ1-1, with D perhaps TRBD1 (6 bases). CDR3 length: 16 residues. The V end was cut by 6 bases, the J end by 5 bases, with 22 bases between. Looked up from germline, CDR1 is SNHLY and CDR2 is FYNNEI. This CDR3 is CASRVRRDTLGTEAFF. In nucleotides, the CDR3 is TGTGCCAGCAGGGTGCGAAGGGACACCCTCGGGACTGAAGCTTTCTTT. The complete variable domain, with remaining parts taken from reference TRBV2 and TRBJ1-1, reads EPEVTQTPSHQVTQMGQEVILRCVPISNHLYFYWYRQILGQKVEFLVSFYNNEISEKSEIFDDQFSVERPDGSNFTLKIRSTKLEDSAMYFCASRVRRDTLGTEAFFGQGTRLTVV.

The rearrangement links TRBV14 to TRBJ1-2, with D maybe TRBD1 (5 bases). Trimming removed 1 base from V and 5 bases from J, with 20 bases in between. The germline gives CDR1 SGHDN, CDR2 FVKESK. The CDR3 runs to 17 residues. Written as DNA, the CDR3 is TGTGCCAGCAGCCAAGTCGCGGGACGAGACCTCGAATATGGCTACACCTTC. Protein sequence: CASSQVAGRDLEYGYTF.

CDR3 loop: CASRATSGKETQYF. CDR3 coding DNA: TGTGCCAGCAGGGCGACTAGCGGGAAAGAGACCCAGTACTTC. The chain couples TRBV2 to TRBJ2-5; 11 bases are shared with TRBD2. Germline CDR1 reads SNHLY; CDR2 reads FYNNEI. Trimming removed 6 bases from V and 3 bases from J; junction bases left unmatched: 3. This CDR3 contains 14 residues. The full variable domain, rest sourced from reference TRBV2 and TRBJ2-5, is EPEVTQTPSHQVTQMGQEVILRCVPISNHLYFYWYRQILGQKVEFLVSFYNNEISEKSEIFDDQFSVERPDGSNFTLKIRSTKLEDSAMYFCASRATSGKETQYFGPGTRLLVL.

The genes are TRBV18 and TRBJ2-4, with 8 bases fitting TRBD1. The CDR3 spans 13 residues. The V and J ends lost 6 bases and 7 bases, in that order; junction bases with no gene match: 5. Germline V gene sequence: CDR1 KGHSH, CDR2 LQKENI. Here the CDR3 reads CASSPTGGNIQYF. CDR3 nucleotides: TGTGCCAGCTCCCCAACAGGGGGTAACATTCAGTACTTC.